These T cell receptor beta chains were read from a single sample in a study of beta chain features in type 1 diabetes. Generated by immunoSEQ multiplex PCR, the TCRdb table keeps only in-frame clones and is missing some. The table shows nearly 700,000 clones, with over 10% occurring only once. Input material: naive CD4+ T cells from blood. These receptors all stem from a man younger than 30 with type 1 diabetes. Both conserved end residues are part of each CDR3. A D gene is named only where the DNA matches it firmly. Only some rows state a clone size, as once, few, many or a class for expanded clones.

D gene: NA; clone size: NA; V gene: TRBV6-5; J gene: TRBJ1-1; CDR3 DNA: TGTGCCAGCAGTCCCGGGACGGCGAACACTGAAGCTTTCTTT; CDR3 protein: CASSPGTANTEAFF
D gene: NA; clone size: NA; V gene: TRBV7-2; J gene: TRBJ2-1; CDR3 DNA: TGTGCCAGCACCCCCCGGGGGGCAGGTAGCTCCTACAATGAGCAGTTCTTC; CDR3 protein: CASTPRGAGSSYNEQFF
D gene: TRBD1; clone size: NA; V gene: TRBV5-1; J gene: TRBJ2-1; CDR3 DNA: TGCGCCAGCAGCCGACCAGAGGGGGCGAGGGATGAGCAGTTCTTC; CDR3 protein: CASSRPEGARDEQFF
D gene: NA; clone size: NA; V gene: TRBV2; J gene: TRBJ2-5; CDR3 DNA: TGTGCCAGCAGTGACGAGGGTTTAGGGCAAGAGACCCAGTACTTC; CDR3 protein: CASSDEGLGQETQYF
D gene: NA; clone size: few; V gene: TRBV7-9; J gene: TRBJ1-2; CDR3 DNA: TGTGCCAGCAGCCTCAGACAGGCCCTCTATGGCTACACCTTC; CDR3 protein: CASSLRQALYGYTF
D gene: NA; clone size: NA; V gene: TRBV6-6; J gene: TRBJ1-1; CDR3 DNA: TGTGCCAGCAGTTACCAGACGGACATGAACACTGAAGCTTTCTTT; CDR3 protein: CASSYQTDMNTEAFF
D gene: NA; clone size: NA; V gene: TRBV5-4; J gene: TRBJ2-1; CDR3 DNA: TGTGCCAGCAGCTTACGAGAGAGGGCGGGGGCCTCCTACAATGAGCAGTTCTTC; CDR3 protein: CASSLRERAGASYNEQFF
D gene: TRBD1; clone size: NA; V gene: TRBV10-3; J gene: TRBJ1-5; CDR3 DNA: TGTGCCATCAGTGGGGGACAGGGAGATCAGCCCCAGCATTTT; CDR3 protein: CAISGGQGDQPQHF
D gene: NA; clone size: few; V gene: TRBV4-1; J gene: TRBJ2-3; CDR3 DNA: TGCGCCAGCAGCCAAGATCGCAGGGTCGGCACAGATACGCAGTATTTT; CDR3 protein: CASSQDRRVGTDTQYF
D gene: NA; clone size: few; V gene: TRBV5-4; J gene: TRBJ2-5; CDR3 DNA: TGTGCCAGCAGCGCCATAGGTCTGGGGACCCAGTACTTC; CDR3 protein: CASSAIGLGTQYF
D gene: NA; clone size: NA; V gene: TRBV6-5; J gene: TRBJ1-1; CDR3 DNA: TGTGCCAGCAGACAGAGAGAGAACACTGAAGCTTTCTTT; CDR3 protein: CASRQRENTEAFF
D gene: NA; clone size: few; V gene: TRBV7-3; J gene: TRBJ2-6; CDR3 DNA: TGTGCCAGCAGCCGGAGCGTCGGGGCCAACGTCCTGACTTTC; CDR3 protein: CASSRSVGANVLTF
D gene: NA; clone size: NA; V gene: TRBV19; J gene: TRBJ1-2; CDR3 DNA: TGTGCCAGTAGTATGACTCGGGCTGCCGGGGGTTATGGCTACACCTTC; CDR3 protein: CASSMTRAAGGYGYTF